A single sample gave rise to the 15 T cell receptor beta chains below, sequenced in a study of early T cells in non-severe SARS-CoV-2 infection. TCRdb processed the 5' RACE reads anew with MiXCR; each CDR3 protein has one entry. The sample holds approximately 32,000 distinct CDR3 sequences, under 5% seen once. What was sequenced was whole blood. These receptor sequences come from an adult who was a healthcare worker with PCR-confirmed SARS-CoV-2 infection or an uninfected control (not recorded which).

This clonotype showed up many times. The rearrangement links TRBV21-1 to TRBJ2-6; the table calls TRBD2, which could not be checked here. TRBV21-1 is designated a pseudogene. The length of the CDR3 is 17 residues. The CDR3 protein is CASSKDYGPQHDNVLTF. Written as DNA, the CDR3 is TGTGCCAGCAGCAAAGATTACGGGCCACAACATGACAACGTCCTGACTTTC.

There are many counts of this clonotype. The V and J genes are TRBV3-1 and TRBJ1-2; D not certain. The V gene's germline CDR1 is LGHDT and CDR2 YNNKEL (reference sequence). The CDR3 loop spans 13 amino acids. Trimming removed 4 bases at V and 4 bases at J, with 10 bases between. The chain's CDR3 is CASSPGVPYGYTF. CDR3 in DNA: TGTGCCAGCAGCCCTGGCGTGCCCTATGGCTACACCTTC.

Only a few counts were recorded for this clonotype. This chain connects TRBV10-3 to TRBJ2-7, with D possibly TRBD1 on 6 matching bases. CDR1 and CDR2 (germline): ENHRY, SYGVKD. The V and J ends lost 3 bases and 4 bases respectively, with 10 bases between them. This CDR3 is built from 13 residues. The CDR3 sequence: CAISDRGYYEQYF. CDR3 DNA: TGTGCCATCAGTGACAGGGGATATTACGAGCAGTACTTC.

Many counts were recorded for this clonotype. This chain uses TRBV5-6 with TRBJ2-2; TRBD1 agrees at 7 bases. V lost 5 bases and J lost 0; bases outside the gene matches: 4. From germline, CDR1 is SGHDT and CDR2 YYEEEE. The CDR3 consists of 15 residues. DNA of the CDR3: TGTGCCAGCAGATGGGGACAGACGAACACCGGGGAGCTGTTTTTT. Translated: CASRWGQTNTGELFF.

The gene calls are TRBV4-3 and TRBJ2-3; 16 bases are shared with TRBD2. J was trimmed by 3 bases and V by 4 bases; bases with no gene match: 7. Germline V gene data show CDR1 as LGHNA and CDR2 as YSLEER. The CDR3 runs 18 residues. CDR3 nucleotide sequence: TGCGCCAGCAGCCCGGGACTAGCGGGGGGGCCGGAAACAGATACGCAGTATTTT. This gives the protein CASSPGLAGGPETDTQYF.

This clonotype was detected many times. This chain uses TRBV12-3 or TRBV12-4 with TRBJ2-7; D not certain. With 3 bases removed from V and 6 bases from J, the gap between germline ends came to 6 bases. CDR3 length: 11 amino acids. The CDR3 is CASSFGREQYF. CDR3 sequence (DNA): TGTGCCAGCAGTTTCGGGCGCGAGCAGTACTTC.

The sample holds a few counts of this clonotype. The chain uses TRBV29-1 and TRBJ2-5; TRBD1 agrees at 7 bases. The junction had 9 bases not matched to a gene; V was cut back by 6 bases and J by 5 bases. Germline V gives CDR1 SQVTM, CDR2 ANQGSEA. The CDR3 extends over 13 amino acids. The CDR3 reads CSVKRGRGETQYF. CDR3 sequence (DNA): TGCAGCGTCAAAAGGGGGCGTGGGGAGACCCAGTACTTC.

About this clonotype itself: A much bigger clone sits one base away, suggesting this may be a read error. The CDR3 end shows no conserved phenylalanine or tryptophan, and so a read error is likely. The rearrangement links TRBV5-4 to TRBJ1-1, with TRBD1 identical over 10 bases. CDR1 is SGHNT and CDR2 is YYREEE in the germline V gene (reference sequence). V was clipped by 7 bases and J by 0 bases; unmatched bases: 3. The CDR3 spans 14 residues. The CDR3 is CASATGGMNTEAFY. The CDR3 DNA reads as TGTGCCAGCGCGACAGGGGGCATGAACACTGAAGCTTTCTAT.

This clonotype was seen repeatedly, ten times or more. The chain has TRBV7-8 and TRBJ2-2; no firm D call. The CDR3 is 14 residues long. V was clipped by 1 base and J by 6 bases, with 9 bases between them. Germline V gene sequence: CDR1 SGHVS, CDR2 FQNEAQ. The CDR3 nucleotides read TGTGCCAGCAGCTTAGTCCGGTCAGCCGGGGAGCTGTTTTTT. Translation: CASSLVRSAGELFF.

This clonotype was seen ten or more times. The V gene is TRBV20-1, the J gene TRBJ1-6; D gene uncertain. CDR3 length equals 14 residues. The germline CDR1 and CDR2 sequences are DFQATT and SNEGSKA (reference sequence). V lost 4 bases, J lost 3 bases, and 10 bases lay in between. The chain's CDR3 is CSATPRIYNSPLHF. The CDR3 bases are TGCAGTGCTACTCCCCGGATCTATAATTCACCCCTCCACTTT.

This clonotype has ten or more counts. The chain links TRBV28 to TRBJ2-1; D is perhaps TRBD1 (6 bases). The CDR3 is made up of 15 amino acids. The germline gives CDR1 MDHEN, CDR2 SYDVKM. V lost 5 bases, J lost 5 bases, and 16 bases lay in between. The CDR3: CASSRNRVGDNEQFF. For the CDR3, the DNA is TGTGCCAGCAGTCGTAACAGGGTTGGGGACAATGAGCAGTTCTTC.

This clonotype appeared many times. This chain links TRBV6-6 with TRBJ1-2; maybe TRBD1 (6 bases). The germline CDR1 and CDR2 sequences are MNHNY and SVGAGI (reference sequence). The CDR3 extends over 16 amino acids. Trimming stripped 4 bases from V and 4 bases from J, with 19 bases between. CDR3 nucleotides: TGTGCCAGCAGTTCAATGGGGGGGGCCAACATCTATGGCTACACCTTC. This encodes CASSSMGGANIYGYTF.

The rearrangement uses TRBV3-1 and TRBJ2-4; D is perhaps TRBD2 (5 bases). CDR3 length equals 13 residues. Trimming stripped 8 bases from V and 8 bases from J, with 16 bases between. Germline CDR1 reads LGHDT; CDR2 reads YNNKEL (reference sequence). CDR3 region: CASRDGSRDIQYF. As DNA, the CDR3 is TGTGCCAGCCGGGATGGGTCCCGGGACATTCAGTACTTC.

This clonotype appeared a few times. The chain recombines TRBV20-1 with TRBJ2-7; 7 positions match TRBD2. CDR3 length: 14 residues. The junction had 9 bases not matched to a gene; V was cut back by 6 bases and J by 1 base. CDR1 is DFQATT and CDR2 is SNEGSKA in the germline V gene (reference sequence). For the CDR3, the DNA is TGCAGTGCCAAAGGGAGGCGGGGGTCCTACGAGCAGTACTTC. It specifies CSAKGRRGSYEQYF.

This clonotype was observed many times. The J gene is TRBJ1-6, the V gene TRBV7-2; 8 nucleotides line up with TRBD1. Germline CDR1 and CDR2: SGHTA and FQGNSA. The CDR3 spans 14 residues. The ends lost 6 bases at V and 9 bases at J; junction bases unmatched: 7. The CDR3 reads CASRSTGESSPLHF. CDR3 bases: TGTGCCAGCAGGTCGACAGGGGAGAGTTCACCCCTCCACTTT.